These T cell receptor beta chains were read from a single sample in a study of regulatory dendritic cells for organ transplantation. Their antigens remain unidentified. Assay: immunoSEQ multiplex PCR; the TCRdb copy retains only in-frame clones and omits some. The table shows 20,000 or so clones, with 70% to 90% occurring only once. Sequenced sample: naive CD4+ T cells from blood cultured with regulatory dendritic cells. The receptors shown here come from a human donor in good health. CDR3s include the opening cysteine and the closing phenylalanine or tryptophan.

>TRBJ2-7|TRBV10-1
CASSESGQTLAYEQYF
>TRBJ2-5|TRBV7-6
CASSLVGGLQETQYF
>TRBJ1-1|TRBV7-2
CASSLDWAGAFF
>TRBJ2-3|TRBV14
CASSHWGQGLVDTQYF
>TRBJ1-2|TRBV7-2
CASSLNRGGYTF
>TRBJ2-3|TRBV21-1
CASFGGGTDTQYF
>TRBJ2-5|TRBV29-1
CSVYPSQAKETQYF
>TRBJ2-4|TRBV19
CASTSGPKNIQYF
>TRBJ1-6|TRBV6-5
CASSGLKGYNSPLHF
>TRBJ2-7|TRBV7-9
CASSSKDPGEQYF
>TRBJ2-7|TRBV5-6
CASSLRGQTYEQYF
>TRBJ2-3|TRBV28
CASSFGEFTDTQYF
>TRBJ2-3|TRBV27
CASSLYTGGGTDTQYF
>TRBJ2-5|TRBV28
CASSFAGAPRETQYF
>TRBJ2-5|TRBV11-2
CASSFRSGGSRETQYF
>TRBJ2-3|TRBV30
CACNVVFGDTQYF
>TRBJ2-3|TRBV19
CASSIPSGSLDDTQYF
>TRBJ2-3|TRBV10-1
CASSESAGEVADTQYF
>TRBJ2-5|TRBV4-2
CASSQAKQETQYF
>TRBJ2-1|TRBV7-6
CASSRRDRVLTSYNEQFF
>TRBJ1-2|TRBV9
CASFGGTGGDRNYGYTF
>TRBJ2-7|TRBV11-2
CASSFGGTRQFDEQYF
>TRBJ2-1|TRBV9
CASSVGSGPGNEQFF
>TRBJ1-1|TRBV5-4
CASSKYIRTDGITFF
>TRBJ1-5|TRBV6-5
CASSMGHWAAQHF
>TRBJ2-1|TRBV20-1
CSAKDKNKQFF
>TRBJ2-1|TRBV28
CASSFQRGTNEQFF
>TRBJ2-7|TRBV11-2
CASSASRGHEQYF
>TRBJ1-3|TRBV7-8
CASSWDRGSKNTIYF
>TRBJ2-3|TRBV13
CASSSKTDTQYF
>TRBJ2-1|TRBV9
CASSVAPRWDSYNEQFF
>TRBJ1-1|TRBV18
CASSPQGGTEAFF
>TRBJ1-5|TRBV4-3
CASSQDLMGERSNQPQHF
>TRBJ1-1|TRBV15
CATSRPGTGAMNTEAFF
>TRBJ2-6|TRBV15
CATSRRVRASGANVLTF
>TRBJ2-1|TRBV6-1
CASSEVGSGYNEQFF
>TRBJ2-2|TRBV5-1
CASSLGSANTGELFF
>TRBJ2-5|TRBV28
CASSLNGFTQYF
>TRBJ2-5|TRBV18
CASSPISGGETQYF
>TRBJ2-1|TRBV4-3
CASSQGWASGGVSGEQFF
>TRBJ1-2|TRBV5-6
CASRKDSNYGYTF
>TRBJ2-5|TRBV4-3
CASSQERETHPIQETQYF
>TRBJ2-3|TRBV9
CASSPTSFTDTQYF
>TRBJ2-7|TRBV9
CASNEQYF
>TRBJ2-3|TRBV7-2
CASRLTSGTGTDTQYF
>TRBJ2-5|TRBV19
CASREQGGLETQYF
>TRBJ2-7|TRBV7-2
CASSLVKRDRFRSDEQYF
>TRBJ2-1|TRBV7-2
CASSPVRGPYNEQFF
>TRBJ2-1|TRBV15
CATSRVSPTLTSGSIYNEQFF
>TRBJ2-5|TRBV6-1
CASSEAVGGKTQYF
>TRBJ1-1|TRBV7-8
CASSSTGPRGAFF
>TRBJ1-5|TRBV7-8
CASSLEVSQPQHF
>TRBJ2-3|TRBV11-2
CASSILVLDTQYF